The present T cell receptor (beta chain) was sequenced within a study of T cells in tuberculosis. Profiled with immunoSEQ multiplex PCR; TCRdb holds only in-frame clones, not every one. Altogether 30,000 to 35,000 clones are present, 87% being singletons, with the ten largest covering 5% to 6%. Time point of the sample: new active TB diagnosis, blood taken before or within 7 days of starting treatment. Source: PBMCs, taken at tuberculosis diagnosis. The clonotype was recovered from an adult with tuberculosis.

DNA of the CDR3: TGTGCCAGCACCTCGGAGAGCAGCCAGAAGACCCAGTACTTC. This encodes CASTSESSQKTQYF. V and J are TRBV2 and TRBJ2-5; unclear D gene. The V gene lost 7 bases and the J gene lost 6 bases, with 18 bases spanning the gap. This CDR3 comprises 14 residues. Germline loops: CDR1 SNHLY, CDR2 FYNNEI.